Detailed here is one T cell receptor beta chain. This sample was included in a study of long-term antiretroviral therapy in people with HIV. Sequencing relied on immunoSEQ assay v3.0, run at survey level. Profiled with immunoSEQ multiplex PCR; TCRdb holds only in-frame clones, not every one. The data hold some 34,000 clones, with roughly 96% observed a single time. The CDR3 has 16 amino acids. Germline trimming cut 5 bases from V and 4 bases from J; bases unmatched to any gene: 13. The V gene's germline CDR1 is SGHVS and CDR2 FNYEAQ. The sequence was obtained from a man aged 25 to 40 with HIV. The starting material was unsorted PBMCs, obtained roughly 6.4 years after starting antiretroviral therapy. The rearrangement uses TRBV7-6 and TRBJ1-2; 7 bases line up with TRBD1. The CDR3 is CASSPGQSLPSYGYTF. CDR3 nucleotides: TGTGCCAGCAGCCCGGGACAGTCGCTCCCTTCCTATGGCTACACCTTC.